The sequence of this T cell receptor beta chain was determined in a study of blood T cell repertoires in COVID-19. Study in general: From the United States, Italy and Spain came samples of acute and convalescent COVID-19. Sources were T cells, B-cell-depleted T cells, or PBMCs; the material itself was cDNA or gDNA.

Authors' data handling: Using reference gene primer amplification, nucleated cell counts were estimated. Assay used: immunoSEQ multiplex PCR; TCRdb lists only in-frame clones, some missing. V and J calls and clone size are copied from that table; D and trimming were computed from the DNA. Among about 300,000 clones, under 90% were seen once, and the ten largest hold roughly a tenth. V was clipped by 1 base and J by 4 bases; unmatched bases: 9. This CDR3 region has 16 residues. The germline gives CDR1 SGHTA, CDR2 FQGNSA. Sequencing was performed on peripheral blood. The chain uses TRBV7-2 and TRBJ1-2, with TRBD1 matching over 7 bases. This receptor was identified in a woman in her forties or fifties who had recovered from COVID-19. The CDR3 DNA reads as TGTGCCAGCAGCTTAGGAGGGACAGCCAAGCTCTATGGCTACACCTTC. This translates into CASSLGGTAKLYGYTF.